These 29 T cell receptor beta chains share one sample of origin, sequenced in a study of blood T cells in healthy people across ages. Alongside a J-beta primer mix, a sample-barcoded 5' primer served in a second PCR lasting about 7 to 12 cycles. TCRdb re-analysed the 5' RACE reads in MiXCR, keeping a single row per CDR3 protein. Altogether approximately 780,000 distinct CDR3 sequences are present, roughly 24% being singletons, with the ten largest covering around 2.9%. These data were also reused for a study on T cells of mothers and their children.

The sequenced sample consisted of blood. The receptors derive from a boy aged 5-17 years in good health.

The V and J genes are TRBV18 and TRBJ2-3; D may be TRBD2 (5 bases). CDR3 length equals 12 residues. The germline gives CDR1 KGHSH, CDR2 LQKENI. V lost 3 bases, J lost 7 bases, and 8 bases lay in between. The CDR3 sequence is CASSPPGNTQYF. The CDR3 DNA follows: TGTGCCAGCTCACCCCCCGGGAATACGCAGTATTTT.

Only a few counts were recorded for this clonotype. V and J are TRBV10-3 and TRBJ1-3; possibly TRBD1 for D (6 bases). CDR1 is ENHRY, CDR2 SYGVKD, per germline. The CDR3 covers 16 residues. V lost 11 bases, J lost 7 bases, and 27 bases lay in between. The CDR3 is CAASSPQGPEGNTIYF. DNA for the CDR3: TGTGCCGCCTCAAGCCCACAGGGCCCTGAGGGGAACACCATATATTTT.

To note about this clonotype: A junction boundary mismatches the germline segment, possibly from a read error. This chain links TRBV20-1 with TRBJ1-2; D remains unclear. The length of the CDR3 is 12 residues. Germline CDR1 reads DFQATT; CDR2 reads SNEGSKA (reference sequence). CDR3 in DNA: TGCAGTGCTTCAGGAGAAGTCTATGGTTACACCTTC. Translation gives CSASGEVYGYTF.

A remark on this clonotype: Possible read error: a much larger clone is one base away. The chain carries TRBV29-1 and TRBJ2-3; tentative D call: TRBD1 (7 bases). Germline CDR1 is SQVTM and CDR2 is ANQGSEA. Trimming shortened V by 2 bases and J by 4 bases, and 19 bases separated the two germline ends. The length of the CDR3 is 16 residues. As DNA, the CDR3 is TGCAGCGTTGAAAGGTCGCGCAGGGGGGCCGCAGATACGCAGTATTTT. It translates to CSVERSRRGAADTQYF.

This clonotype occurred a few times. The chain links TRBV20-1 to TRBJ2-5, with 7 bases matching TRBD2. Judging by the DNA end, TRBJ2-1 fits better; the J call may be wrong. Germline-derived CDR1 and CDR2 are DFQATT and SNEGSKA (reference sequence). The CDR3 totals 15 residues. CDR3 region: CSAPVSGGGYNEQFF. The DNA for the CDR3 is TGCAGTGCCCCGGTGTCGGGGGGTGGCTACAATGAGCAGTTCTTC.

A single count supports this clonotype. The chain employs TRBV30 and TRBJ1-6; tentative D call: TRBD1 (5 bases). This CDR3 comprises 12 residues. Germline V gene lookup returns CDR1 GTSNPN and CDR2 SVGIG (reference sequence). The CDR3 is CANGALNRPLHF. CDR3 in DNA: TGTGCTAACGGGGCCCTTAATCGGCCCCTCCACTTT.

The rearrangement links TRBV4-1 to TRBJ2-5, with D perhaps TRBD2 (5 bases). The V and J ends lost 3 bases and 4 bases respectively, with 15 bases between them. This CDR3 is 15 amino acids long. Germline CDR1 and CDR2: MGHRA and YSYEKL. CDR3 nucleotide sequence: TGCGCCAGCAGCCACCTGGAGGCGGACGGAGAGACCCAGTACTTC. This sequence encodes CASSHLEADGETQYF.

The CDR3 is CASSPARETYEQYF. CDR3 sequence (DNA): TGTGCCAGCAGCCCGGCCAGGGAGACCTACGAGCAGTACTTC. The V gene is TRBV2, the J gene TRBJ2-1, with D perhaps TRBD1 or TRBD2 (5 bases each). The closer fit of TRBJ2-7 to the DNA end suggests the J call may be wrong. Looked up from germline, CDR1 is SNHLY and CDR2 is FYNNEI. This CDR3 contains 14 residues.

The table lists this clonotype with a few counts. V gene TRBV6-6 combines with J gene TRBJ2-2; 8 nucleotides match TRBD1. The CDR3 has 13 amino acids. Germline CDR1 and CDR2: MNHNY and SVGAGI (reference sequence). The J segment lost 2 bases and the V segment lost 10 bases, leaving 3 bases of the junction unmatched. The CDR3, as DNA: TGTGCCACCGGGACAGGCAACACCGGGGAGCTGTTTTTT. It is translated as CATGTGNTGELFF.

This clonotype turned up a few times. The chain carries TRBV29-1 and TRBJ2-7; 9 nucleotides agree with TRBD1. CDR1 and CDR2 from the germline V gene are SQVTM and ANQGSEA. Unmatched junction bases numbered 9, after V lost 3 bases and J lost 3 bases. The CDR3 extends over 15 amino acids. The CDR3 DNA reads TGCAGCGTTGAGAATCGAGGACAGGGGCTCTACGAGCAGTACTTC. This translates into CSVENRGQGLYEQYF.

The chain couples TRBV7-8 to TRBJ2-7, with D perhaps matching TRBD2 (6 bases). CDR1 is SGHVS and CDR2 is FQNEAQ in the germline V gene. V was pared by 7 bases and J by 4 bases, with 14 bases between. The CDR3 is 13 amino acids. This CDR3 is CASIGREEYEQYF. CDR3 nucleotide sequence: TGTGCCAGCATTGGCAGGGAGGAATACGAGCAGTACTTC. The variable domain in full, completed from reference TRBV7-8 and TRBJ2-7, reads GAGVSQSPRYKVAKRGQDVALRCDPISGHVSLFWYQQALGQGPEFLTYFQNEAQLDKSGLPSDRFFAERPEGSVSTLKIQRTQQEDSAVYLCASIGREEYEQYFGPGTRLTVT.

V gene TRBV7-9 combines with J gene TRBJ1-2; D unclear. Germline CDR1 and CDR2: SEHNR and FQNEAQ (reference sequence). Trimming left V 0 bases short and J 5 bases short, with 10 bases between. The CDR3 covers 14 residues. This CDR3 reads CASSLAPADYGYTF. In DNA form, the CDR3 reads TGTGCCAGCAGCTTAGCGCCGGCAGATTATGGCTACACCTTC.

Concerning this clonotype: A read error may be the cause here, since a much bigger clone is one base away. The chain carries TRBV4-1 and TRBJ2-7, with D perhaps matching TRBD2 (6 bases). With the DNA end fitting TRBJ2-5 better, the J assignment may be wrong. The CDR3 totals 16 residues. Germline values: CDR1 MGHRA, CDR2 YSYEKL. The CDR3 reads CASSPSGSHGQETQYF. The CDR3 DNA follows: TGCGCCAGCAGCCCCTCCGGGAGTCACGGCCAAGAGACCCAGTACTTC.

This clonotype was counted between two and nine times. The chain joins TRBV5-1 to TRBJ2-5, with D unclear. The length of the CDR3 is 15 residues. CDR1 and CDR2 from the germline V gene are SGHRS and YFSETQ. Trimming took off 0 bases at V and 1 base at J, with 10 bases between the two ends. The CDR3 spells CASSLAGSVQETQYF. The CDR3 bases are TGCGCCAGCAGCTTGGCCGGAAGCGTCCAAGAGACCCAGTACTTC.

The sample holds many counts of this clonotype. The genes are TRBV2 and TRBJ2-4; possibly TRBD1 or TRBD2 for D (5 bases each). CDR3 length: 15 residues. Trimming left V 6 bases short and J 0 bases short, with 12 bases between. Germline CDR1 and CDR2: SNHLY and FYNNEI. This CDR3 reads CASSPGTLAKNIQYF. CDR3 nucleotides: TGTGCCAGCAGCCCCGGGACCCTAGCCAAAAACATTCAGTACTTC.

This clonotype was recorded a few times. The chain uses TRBV30 and TRBJ2-2, with unresolved D. Germline V gene sequence: CDR1 GTSNPN, CDR2 SVGIG (reference sequence). V lost 3 bases and J lost 0, with 5 bases in between. The CDR3 totals 13 residues. Here the CDR3 reads CAWRLANTGELFF. CDR3 in DNA: TGTGCCTGGAGACTGGCGAACACCGGGGAGCTGTTTTTT. Full variable domain (outside the CDR3, taken from reference TRBV30 and TRBJ2-2): SQTIHQWPATLVQPVGSPLSLECTVEGTSNPNLYWYRQAAGRGLQLLFYSVGIGQISSEVPQNLSASRPQDRQFILSSKKLLLSDSGFYLCAWRLANTGELFFGEGSRLTVL.

The chain combines TRBV5-5 with TRBJ2-2, with D possibly TRBD1 on 6 matching bases. Per the germline V gene, CDR1 is SGHKS and CDR2 is YYEKEE (reference sequence). V was pared by 4 bases and J by 7 bases, with 17 bases between. The CDR3 loop spans 15 amino acids. The CDR3 nucleotides are TGTGCCAGCAGCCTTGGTGGGGGCAGAAACGGGGAGCTGTTTTTT. Its translation: CASSLGGGRNGELFF.

The chain employs TRBV28 and TRBJ2-5; 8 bases match TRBD2. With the DNA end fitting TRBJ2-7 better, the J assignment may be wrong. The CDR3 is made up of 15 amino acids. Germline V gene sequence: CDR1 MDHEN, CDR2 SYDVKM. The CDR3, as DNA: TGTGCCAGCAGCCTCCAGGGTAGCGGGGACTACGAGCAGTACTTC. It specifies CASSLQGSGDYEQYF.

A few counts support this clonotype. V is TRBV27 and J is TRBJ1-4; the D gene is possibly TRBD1 (5 bases). CDR1 MNHEY and CDR2 SMNVEV come from the germline V gene (reference sequence). The CDR3 is made up of 14 amino acids. The V end was cut by 5 bases, the J end by 5 bases, with 12 bases between. The CDR3 here is CASSQDRTNEKLFF. In DNA form, the CDR3 reads TGTGCCAGCAGTCAAGACAGAACGAATGAAAAACTGTTTTTT.

This clonotype was seen more than once but under ten times. The gene calls are TRBV12-3 or TRBV12-4 and TRBJ1-6; 7 nucleotides align to TRBD1. The length of the CDR3 is 16 residues. V dropped 3 bases and J dropped 15; count of bases not matched to a gene: 17. The CDR3 is CASSFLDRVLPRGLHF. CDR3 DNA sequence: TGTGCCAGCAGTTTCCTTGACAGGGTCCTACCGCGTGGCCTCCACTTT.

This chain joins TRBV14 and TRBJ1-4; 8 bases are a match to TRBD1. Trimming at V came to 4 bases and at J to 7 bases, leaving 5 bases not matched to a gene. Germline V CDR1 and CDR2: SGHDN, FVKESK. The CDR3 runs to 14 residues. CDR3 DNA sequence: TGTGCCAGCAGCCTTCTACAGGGGGGTGAAAAACTGTTTTTT. This codes for CASSLLQGGEKLFF.

V gene TRBV7-2 combines with J gene TRBJ2-1, with 8 bases aligning to TRBD1. Germline values: CDR1 SGHTA, CDR2 FQGNSA. V gave up 4 bases and J gave up 8 bases; unmatched junction bases: 13. This CDR3 spans 16 amino acids. CDR3 sequence: CASSSGTGRTLDEQFF. CDR3 DNA: TGTGCCAGCAGCTCCGGGACAGGCCGAACCTTGGATGAGCAGTTCTTC.

J is TRBJ2-1 and V is TRBV6-5, with D possibly matching TRBD2 (6 bases). The CDR3 is 14 amino acids. Per the germline V gene, CDR1 is MNHEY and CDR2 is SVGAGI. The V end lost 4 bases, the J end lost 4 bases, and 11 bases lay between the germline ends. CDR3 in amino acids: CASSSGVGYNEQFF. The CDR3 DNA reads TGTGCCAGCAGTTCGGGGGTCGGATACAATGAGCAGTTCTTC.

This clonotype was seen only a few times. V and J are TRBV6-5 and TRBJ2-7, with D uncertain. Germline V gene lookup returns CDR1 MNHEY and CDR2 SVGAGI. The V gene lost 5 bases and the J gene lost 4 bases, with 18 bases spanning the gap. CDR3 length: 15 amino acids. The CDR3 DNA reads TGTGCCAGCAGTCCAAGTACTCCCTACGGGTACGAGCAGTACTTC. As protein: CASSPSTPYGYEQYF.

A word on this clonotype: Likely a read error: the CDR3 ends without its conserved phenylalanine or tryptophan. The genes are TRBV29-1 and TRBJ2-7, with TRBD2 matching over 7 bases. CDR3 length equals 13 residues. Germline V gene data show CDR1 as SQVTM and CDR2 as ANQGSEA. Losses at the gene ends were 4 bases for V and 3 bases for J; bases not matched to a gene: 6. CDR3 DNA: TGCAGCGTTGGCGGGGGAGGATACTACGAGCAGTACCTC. Translating it yields CSVGGGGYYEQYL.

The chain carries TRBV11-2 and TRBJ2-4; D ambiguous. Germline V gives CDR1 SGHAT, CDR2 FQNNGV. V lost 0 bases and J 0 bases, leaving 15 bases between the germline ends. The length of the CDR3 is 18 residues. This chain's CDR3 is CASSLDSWNLLAKNIQYF. CDR3 nucleotide sequence: TGTGCCAGCAGCTTAGATAGCTGGAACCTCCTAGCCAAAAACATTCAGTACTTC.

The chain uses TRBV4-2 and TRBJ1-3, with a weak D call TRBD1 (5 bases). Looked up from germline, CDR1 is LGHNA and CDR2 is YNFKEQ. The CDR3 is 15 amino acids. V was clipped by 0 bases and J by 1 base, with 7 bases between them. This chain's CDR3 is CASSQETVSGNTIYF. As DNA, the CDR3 is TGTGCCAGCAGCCAAGAGACAGTTTCTGGAAACACCATATATTTT.

This clonotype was counted a few times. The genes are TRBV6-5 and TRBJ1-6; TRBD1 is a possible D gene (5 bases). Germline V lookup: CDR1 MNHEY, CDR2 SVGAGI. V was shortened by 5 bases and J by 9 bases, with 11 bases between the two germline ends. This CDR3 region has 13 residues. This CDR3 is CASSRGVRSPLHF. For the CDR3, the DNA is TGTGCCAGCAGTCGAGGGGTTCGTTCACCCCTCCACTTT.

This sequence joins TRBV7-9 and TRBJ2-5; TRBD2 agrees at 9 bases. The last part of the DNA fits TRBJ2-7 better; the J call may be wrong. The CDR3 has 15 amino acids. CDR1 is SEHNR and CDR2 is FQNEAQ in the germline V gene (reference sequence). The CDR3 nucleotides are TGTGCCAGCAAACTAGCGGGCCCCAGCACGTACGAGCAGTACTTC. As protein: CASKLAGPSTYEQYF.